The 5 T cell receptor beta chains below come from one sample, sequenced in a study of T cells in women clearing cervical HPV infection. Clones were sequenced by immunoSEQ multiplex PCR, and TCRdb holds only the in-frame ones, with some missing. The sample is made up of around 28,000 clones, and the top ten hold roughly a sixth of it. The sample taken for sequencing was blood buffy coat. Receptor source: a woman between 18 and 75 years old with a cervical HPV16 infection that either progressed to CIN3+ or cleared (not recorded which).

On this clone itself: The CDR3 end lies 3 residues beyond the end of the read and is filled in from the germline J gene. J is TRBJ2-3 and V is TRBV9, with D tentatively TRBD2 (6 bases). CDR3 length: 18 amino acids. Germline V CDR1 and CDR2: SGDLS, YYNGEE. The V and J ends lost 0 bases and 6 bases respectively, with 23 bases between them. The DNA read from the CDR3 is TGTGCCAGCAGCGTAGCCCCCGGAGGCGGCGGGGCAGGGGATACG. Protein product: CASSVAPGGGGAGDT. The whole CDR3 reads CASSVAPGGGGAGDTQYF. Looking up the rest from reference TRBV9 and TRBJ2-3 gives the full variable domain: DSGVTQTPKHLITATGQRVTLRCSPRSGDLSVYWYQQSLDQGLQFLIQYYNGEERAKGNILERFSAQQFPDLHSELNLSSLELGDSALYFCASSVAPGGGGAGDTQYFGPGTRLTVL.

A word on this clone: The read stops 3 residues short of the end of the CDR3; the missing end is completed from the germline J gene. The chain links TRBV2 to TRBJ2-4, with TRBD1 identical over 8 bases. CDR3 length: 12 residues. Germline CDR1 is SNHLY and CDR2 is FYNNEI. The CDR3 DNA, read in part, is TGTGCCAGTTCGGACAGGGTCTATGGT. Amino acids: CASSDRVYG. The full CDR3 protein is CASSDRVYGQYF.

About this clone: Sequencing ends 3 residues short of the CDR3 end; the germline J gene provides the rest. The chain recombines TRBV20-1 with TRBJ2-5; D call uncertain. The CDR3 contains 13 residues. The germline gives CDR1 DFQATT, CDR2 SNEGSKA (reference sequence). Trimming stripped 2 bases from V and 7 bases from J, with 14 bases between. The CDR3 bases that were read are TGCAGTGCTAGATACCCGCCAACGGGGACC. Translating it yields CSARYPPTGT. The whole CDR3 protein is CSARYPPTGTQYF.

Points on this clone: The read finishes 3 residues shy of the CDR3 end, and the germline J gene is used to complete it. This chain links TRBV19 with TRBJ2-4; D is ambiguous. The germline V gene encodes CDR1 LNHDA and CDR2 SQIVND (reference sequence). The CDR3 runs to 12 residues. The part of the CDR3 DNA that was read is TGTGCCAGTAAGAATGTCGTCTATGGT. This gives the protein CASKNVVYG. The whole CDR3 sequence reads CASKNVVYGQYF.

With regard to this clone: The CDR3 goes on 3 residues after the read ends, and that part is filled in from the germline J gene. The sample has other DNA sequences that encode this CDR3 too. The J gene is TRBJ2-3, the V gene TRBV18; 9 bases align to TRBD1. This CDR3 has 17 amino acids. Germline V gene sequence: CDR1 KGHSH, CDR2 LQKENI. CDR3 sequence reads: CASSPLLGQGIQETQYF. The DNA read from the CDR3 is TGTGCCAGCTCACCTCTCCTGGGACAGGGAATTCAAGAGACG.